A single T cell receptor beta chain is shown here with its context. Its antigen remains unidentified. No base quality values were provided; no much bigger clone lies one nucleotide off. These data belong to a study (dated by TCRdb to the early 2020s). Summary of the overall study and its limitations: According to the authors, more investigation is needed, including longitudinal sampling and evaluation of a control group.

PBMCs were separated from peripheral blood, and TCR beta sequencing was performed on genomic DNA obtained from unsorted PBMCs. TCR beta chain repertoires were profiled by survey-level sequencing on the immunoSEQ platform. On the study's bioinformatics: Repertoire diversity was quantified as the inverse Simpson index, and CDR3 amino acid length spectratypes and V-J pairing frequencies were compared. To annotate clonotypes specific to SARS-CoV-2, CMV, influenza A and EBV, TCR beta CDR3 sequences were compared against VDJdb. TCRdb took over this immuneACCESS table, retaining in-frame rearrangements with V and J assigned. Such tables are incomplete; in checked studies, under half of the missing clones stem from an unresolved V gene, and the remainder is unexplained. D and trimming come from the DNA, and the V and J calls and clone size come from that table. Across this sample there are 55,000 to 70,000 clones, with 93% seen only once. The top ten clonotypes cover 4.4% of the sample.

V lost 4 bases and J lost 1 base; the stretch between them is 17 bases long. CDR1 and CDR2 were assigned from the germline V gene as SGDLS and YYNGEE. From the cysteine up to the phenylalanine, the CDR3 has a length of 16 residues. CDR3 DNA is the only sequence kept; it has 48 bases, read in frame from the first base. The specimen sequenced was PBMCs. This clonotype was sampled from a man aged 40-49 years with rheumatoid arthritis. The chain was built from TRBV9 and TRBJ1-2, with TRBD1 as a weak D call on 6 bases. Here the CDR3 is given as CASSLLGGGFNYGYTF. In nucleotides, the sequence is TGTGCCAGCAGCCTACTCGGGGGCGGCTTTAACTATGGCTACACCTTC.